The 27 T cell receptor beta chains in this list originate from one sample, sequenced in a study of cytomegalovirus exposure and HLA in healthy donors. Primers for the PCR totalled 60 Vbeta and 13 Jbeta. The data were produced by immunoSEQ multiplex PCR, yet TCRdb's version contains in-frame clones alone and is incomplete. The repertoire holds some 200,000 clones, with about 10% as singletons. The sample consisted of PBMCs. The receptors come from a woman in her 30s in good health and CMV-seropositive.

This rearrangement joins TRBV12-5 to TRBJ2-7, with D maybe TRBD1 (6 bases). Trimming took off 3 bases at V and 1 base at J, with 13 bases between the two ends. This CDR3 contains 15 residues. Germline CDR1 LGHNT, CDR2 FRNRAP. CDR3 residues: CASGFTGMASYEQYF. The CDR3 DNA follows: TGTGCTAGTGGTTTTACAGGGATGGCGTCCTACGAGCAGTACTTC.

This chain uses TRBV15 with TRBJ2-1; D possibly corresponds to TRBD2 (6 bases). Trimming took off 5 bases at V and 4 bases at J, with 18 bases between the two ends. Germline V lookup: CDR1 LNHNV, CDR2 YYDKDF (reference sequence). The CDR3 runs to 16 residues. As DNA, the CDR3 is TGTGCCACCAGCCTCGAGGAGCGGGCACATTACAATGAGCAGTTCTTC. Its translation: CATSLEERAHYNEQFF.

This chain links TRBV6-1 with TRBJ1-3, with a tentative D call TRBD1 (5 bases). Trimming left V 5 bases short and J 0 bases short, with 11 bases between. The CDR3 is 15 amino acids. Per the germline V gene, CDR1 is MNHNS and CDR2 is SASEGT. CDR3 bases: TGTGCCAGCAGTACAGGCGATACCTCTGGAAACACCATATATTTT. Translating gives CASSTGDTSGNTIYF.

The CDR3 region is CASSSVRDFPYEQYF. The CDR3 bases are TGTGCCAGCAGTTCTGTCCGGGACTTTCCCTACGAGCAGTACTTC. The J gene is TRBJ2-7, the V gene TRBV7-9; the D gene is possibly TRBD2 (6 bases). CDR1 is SEHNR, CDR2 FQNEAQ, per germline (reference sequence). Trimming stripped 6 bases from V and 2 bases from J, with 17 bases between. This CDR3 region has 15 residues.

The CDR3 loop is CAITEGREQYF. The CDR3 coding sequence is TGTGCCATCACCGAGGGTAGAGAACAGTACTTC. The chain carries TRBV10-3 and TRBJ2-7; D might be TRBD2 (5 bases). The ends were cut back, 7 bases at V and 10 bases at J, with 14 bases in the middle. The V gene's germline CDR1 is ENHRY and CDR2 SYGVKD. This CDR3 spans 11 amino acids.

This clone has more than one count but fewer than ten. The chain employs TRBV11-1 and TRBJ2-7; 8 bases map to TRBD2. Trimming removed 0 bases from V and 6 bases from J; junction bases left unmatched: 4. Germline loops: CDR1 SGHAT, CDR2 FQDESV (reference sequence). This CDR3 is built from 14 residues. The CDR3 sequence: CASSLAGLGLEQYF. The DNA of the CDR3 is TGTGCCAGCAGCTTAGCGGGACTAGGTCTCGAGCAGTACTTC.

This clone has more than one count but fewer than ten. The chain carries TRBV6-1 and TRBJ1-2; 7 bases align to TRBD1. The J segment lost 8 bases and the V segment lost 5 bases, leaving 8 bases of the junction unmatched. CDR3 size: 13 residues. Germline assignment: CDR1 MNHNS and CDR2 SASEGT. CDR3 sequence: CASSLGGAGGYTF. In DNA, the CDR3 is TGTGCCAGCAGTCTAGGGGGCGCCGGGGGCTACACCTTC.

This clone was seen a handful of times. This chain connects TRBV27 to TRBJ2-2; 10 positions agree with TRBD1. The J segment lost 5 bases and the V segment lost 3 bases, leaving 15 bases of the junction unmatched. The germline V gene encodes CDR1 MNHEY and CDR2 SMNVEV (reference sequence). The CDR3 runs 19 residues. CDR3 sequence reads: CASSFRIVRPGQGTGELFF. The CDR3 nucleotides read TGTGCCAGCAGTTTCCGGATAGTGCGTCCGGGACAGGGGACCGGGGAGCTGTTTTTT.

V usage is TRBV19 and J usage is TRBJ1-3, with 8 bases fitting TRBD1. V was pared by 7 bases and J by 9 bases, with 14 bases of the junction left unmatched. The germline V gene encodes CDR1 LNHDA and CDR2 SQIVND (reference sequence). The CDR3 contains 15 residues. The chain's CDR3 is CASTATGEGRGTIYF. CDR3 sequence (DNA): TGTGCCAGTACCGCGACAGGGGAGGGTCGGGGCACCATATATTTT. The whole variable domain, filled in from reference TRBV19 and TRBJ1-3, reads DGGITQSPKYLFRKEGQNVTLSCEQNLNHDAMYWYRQDPGQGLRLIYYSQIVNDFQKGDIAEGYSVSREKKESFPLTVTSAQKNPTAFYLCASTATGEGRGTIYFGEGSWLTVV.

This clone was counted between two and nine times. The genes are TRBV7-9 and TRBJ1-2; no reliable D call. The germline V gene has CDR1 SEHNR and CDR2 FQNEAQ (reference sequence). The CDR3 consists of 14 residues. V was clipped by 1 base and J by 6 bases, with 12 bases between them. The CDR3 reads CASSLGLHLDGYTF. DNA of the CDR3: TGTGCCAGCAGCTTAGGATTACACCTCGATGGCTACACCTTC.

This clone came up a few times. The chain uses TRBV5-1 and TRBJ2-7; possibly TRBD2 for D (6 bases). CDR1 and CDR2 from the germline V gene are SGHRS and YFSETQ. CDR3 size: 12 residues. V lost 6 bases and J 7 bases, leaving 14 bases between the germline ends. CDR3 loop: CASTLGGPEQYF. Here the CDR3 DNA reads TGCGCCAGCACATTGGGGGGACCGGAGCAGTACTTC.

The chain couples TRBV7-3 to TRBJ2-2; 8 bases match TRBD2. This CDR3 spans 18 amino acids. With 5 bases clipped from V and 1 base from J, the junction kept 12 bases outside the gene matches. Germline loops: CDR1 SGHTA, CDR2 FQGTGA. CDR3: CASSTQIRSGKNTGELFF. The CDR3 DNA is TGTGCCAGCAGCACACAGATCCGTAGCGGGAAGAACACCGGGGAGCTGTTTTTT.

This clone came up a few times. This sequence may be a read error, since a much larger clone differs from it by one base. The CDR3 sequence: CASTQKEGSYEQYF. CDR3 in DNA: TGTGCCAGCACCCAGAAGGAGGGATCCTACGAGCAGTACTTC. The chain uses TRBV4-2 and TRBJ2-5; possible D gene TRBD2, 6 bases. The J call is uncertain, as TRBJ2-7 better fits the DNA end. The CDR3 runs to 14 residues. Germline assignment: CDR1 LGHNA and CDR2 YNFKEQ.

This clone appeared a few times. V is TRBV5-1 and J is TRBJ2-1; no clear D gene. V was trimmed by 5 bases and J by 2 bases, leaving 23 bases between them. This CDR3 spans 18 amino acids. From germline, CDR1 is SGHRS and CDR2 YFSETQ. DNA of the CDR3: TGCGCCAGCAGTATCATGGGCACCGTGAGTTGGGCCTACAATGAGCAGTTCTTC. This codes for CASSIMGTVSWAYNEQFF.

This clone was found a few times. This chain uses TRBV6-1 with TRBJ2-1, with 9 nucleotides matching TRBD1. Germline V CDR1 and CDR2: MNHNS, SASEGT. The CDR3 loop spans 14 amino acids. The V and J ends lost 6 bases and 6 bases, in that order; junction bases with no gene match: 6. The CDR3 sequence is CASSRQGVINEQFF. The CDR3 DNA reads TGTGCCAGCAGCAGACAGGGGGTCATCAATGAGCAGTTCTTC.

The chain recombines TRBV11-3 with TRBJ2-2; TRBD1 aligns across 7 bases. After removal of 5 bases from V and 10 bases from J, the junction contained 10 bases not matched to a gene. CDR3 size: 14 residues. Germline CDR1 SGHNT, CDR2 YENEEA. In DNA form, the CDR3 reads TGTGCCAGCAGCAAGGGACAGCAGGTAGAGGAGCTGTTTTTT. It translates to CASSKGQQVEELFF.

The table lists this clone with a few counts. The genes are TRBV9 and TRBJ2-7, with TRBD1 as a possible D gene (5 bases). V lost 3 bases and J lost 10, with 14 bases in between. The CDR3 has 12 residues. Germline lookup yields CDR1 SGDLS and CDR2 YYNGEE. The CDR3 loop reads CASSDLSGRQYF. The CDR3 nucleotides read TGTGCCAGCAGCGACCTATCAGGGCGACAGTACTTC.

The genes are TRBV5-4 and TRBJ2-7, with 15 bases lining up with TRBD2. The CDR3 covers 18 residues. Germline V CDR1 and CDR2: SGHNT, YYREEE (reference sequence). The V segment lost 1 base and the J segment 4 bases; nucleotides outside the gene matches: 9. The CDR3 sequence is CASSLLGLAGGKGYEQYF. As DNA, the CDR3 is TGTGCCAGCAGCTTGCTCGGACTAGCGGGAGGGAAAGGGTACGAGCAGTACTTC.

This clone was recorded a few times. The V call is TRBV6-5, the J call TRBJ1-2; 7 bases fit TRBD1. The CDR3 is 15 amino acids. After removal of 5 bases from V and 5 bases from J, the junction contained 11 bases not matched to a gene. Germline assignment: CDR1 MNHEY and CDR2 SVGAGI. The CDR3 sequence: CASSPPGQSIYGYTF. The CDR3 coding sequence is TGTGCCAGCAGTCCACCGGGACAGAGCATTTATGGCTACACCTTC.

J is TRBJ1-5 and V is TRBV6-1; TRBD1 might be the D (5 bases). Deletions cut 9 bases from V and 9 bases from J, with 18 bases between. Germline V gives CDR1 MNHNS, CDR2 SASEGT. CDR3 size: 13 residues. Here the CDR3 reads CASVLEQGLPQHF. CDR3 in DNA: TGTGCCAGTGTGCTGGAGCAGGGACTGCCCCAGCATTTT.

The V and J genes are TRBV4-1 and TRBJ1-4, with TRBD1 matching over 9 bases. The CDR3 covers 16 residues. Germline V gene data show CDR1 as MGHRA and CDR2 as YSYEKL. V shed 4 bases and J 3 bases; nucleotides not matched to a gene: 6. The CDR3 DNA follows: TGCGCCAGCAGCCCATACCGGGACAGGGCTAATGAAAAACTGTTTTTT. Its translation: CASSPYRDRANEKLFF.

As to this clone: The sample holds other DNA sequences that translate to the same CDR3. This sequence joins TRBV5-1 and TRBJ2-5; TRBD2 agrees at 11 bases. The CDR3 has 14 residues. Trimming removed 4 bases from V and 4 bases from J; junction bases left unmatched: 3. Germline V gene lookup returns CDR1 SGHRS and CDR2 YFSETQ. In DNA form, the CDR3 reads TGCGCCAGCAGCCTAGGACTAGCGGGAGAGACCCAGTACTTC. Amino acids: CASSLGLAGETQYF.

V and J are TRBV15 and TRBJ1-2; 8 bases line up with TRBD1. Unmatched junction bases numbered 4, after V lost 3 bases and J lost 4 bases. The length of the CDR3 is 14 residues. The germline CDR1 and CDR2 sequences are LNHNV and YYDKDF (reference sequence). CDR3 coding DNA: TGTGCCACCAGCAGCCGGGACAGGATCTATGGCTACACCTTC. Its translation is CATSSRDRIYGYTF.

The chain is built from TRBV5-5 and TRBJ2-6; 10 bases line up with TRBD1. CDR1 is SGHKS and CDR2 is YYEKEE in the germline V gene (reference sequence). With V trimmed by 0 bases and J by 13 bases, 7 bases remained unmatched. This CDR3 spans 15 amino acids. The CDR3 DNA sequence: TGTGCCAGCAGCTTGGACTGGGGACAGGGGAGGGTCCTGACTTTC. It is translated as CASSLDWGQGRVLTF.

The CDR3, as DNA: TGTGCCAGCAGCTCTATCTATGGCTACACCTTC. Its protein product is CASSSIYGYTF. The rearrangement uses TRBV9 and TRBJ1-2, with no clear D. The CDR3 covers 11 residues. Trimming stripped 4 bases from V and 4 bases from J, with 5 bases between. Germline CDR1 reads SGDLS; CDR2 reads YYNGEE.

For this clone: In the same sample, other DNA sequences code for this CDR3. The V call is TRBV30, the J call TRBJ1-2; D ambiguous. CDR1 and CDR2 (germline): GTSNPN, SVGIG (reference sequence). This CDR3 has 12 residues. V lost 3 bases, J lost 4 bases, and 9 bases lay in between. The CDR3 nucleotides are TGTGCCTGGAGCCCCCTATTCTATGGCTACACCTTC. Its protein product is CAWSPLFYGYTF.

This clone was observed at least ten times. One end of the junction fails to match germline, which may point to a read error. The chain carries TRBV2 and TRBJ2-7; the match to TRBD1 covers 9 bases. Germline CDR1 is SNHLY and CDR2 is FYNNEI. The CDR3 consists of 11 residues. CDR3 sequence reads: CASSPGQGTSF. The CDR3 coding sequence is TGTGCCAGCAGTCCAGGACAGGGGACCTCCTTC.